This TCR beta chain was identified during a study of shared clonotypes between healthy human individuals. Germline trimming cut 6 bases from V and 1 base from J; bases unmatched to any gene: 5. CDR3 size: 15 residues. Per the germline V gene, CDR1 is MNHNY and CDR2 is SVGAGI (reference sequence). Splitting of CD4+ cells produced CD45RA+ naive and CD45RA-negative memory subsets. Overall study results and limits: The study found roughly 5% of naive CD4 clonotypes shared across a handful of donors. Donor clonotype sharing was expected to depend on sequencing depth.

With regard to this clone: Its cognate antigen is unknown.

This table comes from immunoSEQ multiplex PCR, and its TCRdb copy is limited to in-frame clones, with some not included. The sample yields around 2,000,000 clones, approximately 95% seen once. The source of this sequence is a man in his late teens or twenties in good health. Source material: naive CD4+ T cells sorted from blood. Indicated subset: CD45RA+ positively selected. This rearrangement joins TRBV6-6 to TRBJ2-3, with 9 bases lining up with TRBD1. CDR3 sequence reads: CASRDRDRGTDTQYF. In nucleotides, the CDR3 is TGTGCCAGCAGGGACCGGGACAGGGGCACAGATACGCAGTATTTT.